This T cell receptor (beta chain) was identified in a study of T cells in Graves' hyperthyroidism and ophthalmopathy. This CDR3 region has 14 residues. RNA transcripts provided the source from which TCR beta CDR3 regions were amplified. HTBI primers were employed in a first-round RT-PCR of the TCR CDR3. Each CDR3 protein is one row after TCRdb ran MiXCR on the multiplex PCR reads. This table holds 550,000 to 650,000 distinct CDR3 sequences, roughly 13% found once. This clonotype was picked up a small number of times. It may be a read error: a sequence one base away is much more abundant. The specimen was blood. The genes are TRBV12-3 or TRBV12-4 and TRBJ1-2; no clear D. This clonotype was obtained from a woman younger than 45 with Graves' hyperthyroidism that later progressed to Graves' ophthalmopathy. CDR3 in DNA: TGTGCCAGCAATTTAAGCAGCGGTAACTATGGCTACACCTTC. It codes for CASNLSSGNYGYTF.